This T cell receptor beta chain was captured in a study of shared clonotypes between healthy human individuals. The donor cohort consisted entirely of Caucasian adults residing in Nashville, Tennessee. The study, taken as a whole, reports: Clonotype sharing among donors was expected to depend on sequencing depth.

The sample holds many counts of this clone. Antigen unknown. The CDR3 runs 12 residues. Germline values: CDR1 SNHLY, CDR2 FYNNEI. V was clipped by 4 bases and J by 4 bases, with 7 bases between them. The study ran the assay at deep level. The unsorted PBMC sample used ten immunoSEQ deep assay plates. The assay was immunoSEQ multiplex PCR, and TCRdb's table has in-frame clones only and misses some. The sample lists approximately 440,000 clones; approximately 71% were seen once. This rearrangement joins TRBV2 to TRBJ1-1, with no clear D. This clonotype originated in a woman aged 40 to 49 in good health. Some clones in this sample may be carry-over from other donors' samples. Sequencing used PBMCs. Here the CDR3 reads CASSAQITEAFF. DNA of the CDR3: TGTGCCAGCAGTGCACAGATCACTGAAGCTTTCTTT.